These 10 T cell receptor beta chains originate from one sample sequenced in a study of T cells of healthy individuals. Each CDR3 protein is one row after TCRdb ran MiXCR on the 5' RACE reads. The repertoire consists of approximately 52,000 distinct CDR3 sequences, with roughly 15% occurring once and the leading ten covering 16%. These receptors all come from a human donor in good health.

Here the CDR3 reads CASSLWLGSPDTQYF. CDR3 in DNA: TGTGCCAGCAGCTTGTGGCTTGGATCCCCAGATACGCAGTATTTT. The rearrangement uses TRBV5-6 and TRBJ2-3; no reliable D call. This CDR3 spans 15 amino acids. V shed 1 base and J shed 4 bases, with 13 bases lying between them. From germline, CDR1 is SGHDT and CDR2 YYEEEE.

This clonotype showed up many times. The rearrangement links TRBV6-6 to TRBJ1-5; D is possibly TRBD1 (5 bases). CDR3 size: 16 residues. CDR1 and CDR2 (germline): MNHNY, SVGAGI (reference sequence). Trimming took off 2 bases at V and 0 bases at J, with 11 bases between the two ends. The CDR3 region has the DNA TGTGCCAGCAGTTACGGGACCACTTATAGCAATCAGCCCCAGCATTTT. It translates to CASSYGTTYSNQPQHF.

On this clonotype: The junction does not match germline at one end; this may be a read error. The rearrangement links TRBV9 to TRBJ1-1; D uncertain. This CDR3 contains 13 residues. Germline V gives CDR1 SGDLS, CDR2 YYNGEE. In DNA form, the CDR3 reads TGTGCCAGCAGCCCCGGACCGAACCCTGAAGCTTTCTTT. Protein: CASSPGPNPEAFF.

The chain joins TRBV12-5 to TRBJ2-7, with D perhaps matching TRBD2 (7 bases). The CDR3 sequence is 16 residues long. Germline V gives CDR1 LGHNT, CDR2 FRNRAP. Between the trimmed V and J ends, which lost 5 bases and 0 bases, there was a span of 17 bases. DNA for the CDR3: TGTGCTAGTGGTCGGGAGGCGGACAGACCCTCCTACGAGCAGTACTTC. Protein: CASGREADRPSYEQYF.

This clonotype has more than one count but fewer than ten. J is TRBJ2-7 and V is TRBV5-1, with D tentatively TRBD1 (5 bases). Germline-derived CDR1 and CDR2 are SGHRS and YFSETQ. The CDR3 sequence is 16 residues long. Trimming removed 0 bases at V and 4 bases at J, with 17 bases between. The CDR3 nucleotides are TGCGCCAGCAGCTTGGGACCAGGGTTTACGGAGTACGAGCAGTACTTC. It specifies CASSLGPGFTEYEQYF. The full variable domain, in which reference TRBV5-1 and TRBJ2-7 provide the parts outside the CDR3, is KAGVTQTPRYLIKTRGQQVTLSCSPISGHRSVSWYQQTPGQGLQFLFEYFSETQRNKGNFPGRFSGRQFSNSRSEMNVSTLELGDSALYLCASSLGPGFTEYEQYFGPGTRLTVT.

This clonotype came up many times. This sequence joins TRBV7-9 and TRBJ1-2; D unclear. V gave up 6 bases and J gave up 4 bases, with 12 bases separating them. This CDR3 has 13 residues. Germline lookup yields CDR1 SEHNR and CDR2 FQNEAQ (reference sequence). CDR3 sequence: CASSRAGSYGYTF. The CDR3 bases are TGTGCCAGCAGTAGAGCGGGGAGCTATGGCTACACCTTC.

In this sample, this clonotype turned up many times. The genes are TRBV6-4 and TRBJ2-3; D possibly matches TRBD1 or TRBD2 (5 bases each). The CDR3 is made up of 13 amino acids. V was pared by 6 bases and J by 0 bases, with 7 bases between. The germline V gene has CDR1 MRHNA and CDR2 SNTAGT. CDR3 sequence reads: CASSRDSTDTQYF. In DNA, the CDR3 is TGTGCCAGCAGCCGGGACAGCACAGATACGCAGTATTTT.

This clonotype was found a few times. CDR3 DNA sequence: TGCAGTGCCAAATTTGGACTAGCGGGAACGGAGACCCAGTACTTC. Amino acids: CSAKFGLAGTETQYF. J is TRBJ2-5 and V is TRBV20-1; 12 bases match TRBD2. The germline gives CDR1 DFQATT, CDR2 SNEGSKA (reference sequence). V dropped 6 bases and J dropped 5; count of bases not matched to a gene: 10. The CDR3 length is 15 residues.

About this clonotype: This may stem from a read error, because a much larger clone lies one nucleotide away. The V gene is TRBV20-1, the J gene TRBJ2-1; D may be TRBD1 (5 bases). This CDR3 contains 12 residues. CDR1 DFQATT and CDR2 SNEGSKA come from the germline V gene (reference sequence). The CDR3 reads CSADDSLNEQLF. The CDR3 DNA reads as TGCAGTGCTGATGACAGTCTCAATGAGCAGCTCTTC.

The rearrangement links TRBV27 to TRBJ2-1; TRBD1 aligns across 9 bases. The junction had 12 bases not matched to a gene; V was cut back by 5 bases and J by 7 bases. Germline V lookup: CDR1 MNHEY, CDR2 SMNVEV (reference sequence). This CDR3 has 16 residues. In DNA form, the CDR3 reads TGTGCCAGCAGTCAACCCGGGACAGGGCTAATGAATGAGCAGTTCTTC. Translation: CASSQPGTGLMNEQFF.